The text below deals with one T cell receptor beta chain. TCRdb keeps only in-frame clones here, not all; method: immunoSEQ multiplex PCR. The sample carries a few hundred thousand clones, 88% recorded once. The entry originates in a study of blood T cell repertoires in COVID-19. Study-wide background: COVID-19 samples, acute and convalescent, were from the United States, Italy and Spain.

Across 24 US areas, participants ranged in age from roughly 18 to 89 years. This TCR was recovered from a man aged 25-45 years who had recovered from COVID-19. The sequenced sample was PBMCs or T cells enriched from blood (not recorded which).

The CDR3 nucleotides read TGTGCCAGCAGCTTCGGGGGCACAGATACGCAGTATTTT. Amino acid sequence: CASSFGGTDTQYF. V usage is TRBV7-9 and J usage is TRBJ2-3; a possible D gene is TRBD2 (5 bases). CDR3 length equals 13 residues. The V gene's germline CDR1 is SEHNR and CDR2 FQNEAQ (reference sequence). V lost 3 bases, J lost 1 base, and 5 bases lay in between.